Reported below is one T cell receptor beta chain. The data were obtained in a study of cytomegalovirus exposure and HLA in healthy donors. V dropped 4 bases and J dropped 5; count of bases not matched to a gene: 9. Germline loops: CDR1 MNHEY, CDR2 SVGAGI. The CDR3 length is 15 residues. PCR employed 60 Vbeta and 13 Jbeta primers. Produced via immunoSEQ multiplex PCR; TCRdb's table is partial and in-frame only. In total, the table holds roughly 200,000 clones. The chain joins TRBV6-5 to TRBJ2-7; TRBD1 agrees at 9 bases. The source is a man in his thirties or forties in good health and CMV-seronegative. The sample comprised PBMCs. CDR3 coding DNA: TGTGCCAGCAGTTCTAGACAGGGGGTTGGGGACGAGCAGTACTTC. It yields the protein CASSSRQGVGDEQYF.